In this sample, the clone carrying this T cell receptor beta chain turned up many times. Its antigen is unknown. CDR1 and CDR2 (germline): LGHDT, YNNKEL (reference sequence). The V gene lost 2 bases and the J gene lost 0 bases, with 4 bases spanning the gap. The CDR3 extends over 14 amino acids. This record comes from a study of Graves' ophthalmopathy and Graves' hyperthyroidism. Study outcomes and limitations: As the model predicted ophthalmopathy progression, it achieved a sensitivity of approximately 65% and a specificity of 72.22%. The blood repertoire also included most expanded thyroid clonotypes above 0.001 frequency.

The TCR beta CDR3 regions underwent amplification from RNA transcripts. In the first round, RT-PCR was carried out with HTBI primers, and a multiplex PCR formed the second round. TCRdb analysed the multiplex PCR reads with MiXCR anew, one entry per CDR3 protein. The table includes about 180,000 distinct CDR3 sequences, under 40% detected once. The source is a woman between 40 and 50 years old with Graves' ophthalmopathy. The chain employs TRBV3-1 and TRBJ2-2; D gene unclear. The specimen was peripheral blood. CDR3 coding DNA: TGTGCCAGCAGCCAAATTTCGAACACCGGGGAGCTGTTTTTT. Residues: CASSQISNTGELFF.